Shown below are 21 T cell receptor beta chains from a single sample sequenced in a study of T cell changes during pregnancy in multiple sclerosis. Clones were sequenced by immunoSEQ multiplex PCR, and TCRdb holds only the in-frame ones, with some missing. Counted here are under 95,000 clones, about nine tenths occurring once; the ten biggest clones make up 2%. Sequenced material: peripheral blood, taken in the second trimester of pregnancy. The receptors derive from a female donor with multiple sclerosis, enrolled in a pregnancy study.

This chain connects TRBV7-6 to TRBJ2-7; D might be TRBD1 (6 bases). The germline V gene encodes CDR1 SGHVS and CDR2 FNYEAQ. V was cut by 5 bases and J by 2 bases, with 16 bases left in between. The CDR3 has 15 amino acids. Here the CDR3 reads CASSPGVGQTYEQYF. In DNA form, the CDR3 reads TGTGCCAGCAGCCCAGGGGTGGGGCAGACCTACGAGCAGTACTTC.

In its sample, this clone was seen a few times. The chain employs TRBV2 and TRBJ2-7, with TRBD1 as a possible D gene (5 bases). V was clipped by 5 bases and J by 4 bases, with 12 bases between them. CDR3 size: 13 residues. The germline CDR1 and CDR2 sequences are SNHLY and FYNNEI. The CDR3 nucleotides are TGTGCCAGCAGTTCCGGACATCGGTACGAGCAGTACTTC. Translation gives CASSSGHRYEQYF.

The chain employs TRBV11-2 and TRBJ2-2, with D tentatively TRBD2 (6 bases). Trimming took 5 bases from V and 6 from J, leaving 16 bases between them. The CDR3 is 15 residues long. Germline V gives CDR1 SGHAT, CDR2 FQNNGV. This CDR3 reads CASSQTRAGSGELFF. CDR3 coding DNA: TGTGCCAGCAGCCAGACTAGGGCGGGGTCCGGGGAGCTGTTTTTT.

J is TRBJ2-1 and V is TRBV7-6; D is undetermined. In germline, CDR1 is SGHVS, CDR2 FNYEAQ. Trimming removed 6 bases at V and 6 bases at J, with 12 bases between. The CDR3 is made up of 13 amino acids. CDR3 coding DNA: TGTGCCAGCAGTCGAACTCCTCTCAATGAGCAGTTCTTC. It codes for CASSRTPLNEQFF.

The chain joins TRBV6-1 to TRBJ2-5; maybe TRBD2 (6 bases). V lost 6 bases, J lost 1 base, and 15 bases lay in between. The germline CDR1 and CDR2 sequences are MNHNS and SASEGT. The CDR3 spans 15 residues. CDR3 bases: TGTGCCAGCAGACGCGGGACCGAGACCCAAGAGACCCAGTACTTC. This translates into CASRRGTETQETQYF.

The chain uses TRBV10-3 and TRBJ1-4; 7 bases line up with TRBD1. This CDR3 contains 15 residues. J lost 4 bases, V lost 0 bases, and 2 bases had no gene match. The germline gives CDR1 ENHRY, CDR2 SYGVKD. This chain's CDR3 is CAISESRQGNEKLFF. CDR3 coding DNA: TGTGCCATCAGTGAGTCGCGACAGGGTAATGAAAAACTGTTTTTT.

The chain employs TRBV7-3 and TRBJ1-1; no clear D gene. Germline V gene data show CDR1 as SGHTA and CDR2 as FQGTGA. The CDR3 contains 13 residues. V was pared by 5 bases and J by 7 bases, with 14 bases between. The CDR3 sequence: CASSVTPGVEAFF. The CDR3 region has the DNA TGTGCCAGCAGCGTCACCCCGGGTGTTGAAGCTTTCTTT.

The CDR3 coding sequence is TGTGCCAGCAGTTCTACAGGGGCGAACACTGAAGCTTTCTTT. Its translation: CASSSTGANTEAFF. The rearrangement links TRBV27 to TRBJ1-1, with 7 bases that match TRBD1. The V segment lost 4 bases and the J segment 1 base; nucleotides outside the gene matches: 3. The CDR3 extends over 14 amino acids. Germline CDR1 reads MNHEY; CDR2 reads SMNVEV (reference sequence).

The V gene is TRBV7-2, the J gene TRBJ2-5; 10 bases are shared with TRBD1. Germline V lookup: CDR1 SGHTA, CDR2 FQGNSA. With 3 bases clipped from V and 1 base from J, the junction kept 2 bases outside the gene matches. The length of the CDR3 is 15 residues. As DNA, the CDR3 is TGTGCCAGCAGCTTCCGGGACAGGGGCCAAGAGACCCAGTACTTC. This gives the protein CASSFRDRGQETQYF.

The V gene is TRBV19, the J gene TRBJ2-1; D remains unclear. This CDR3 contains 14 residues. Per the germline V gene, CDR1 is LNHDA and CDR2 is SQIVND (reference sequence). The V gene lost 1 base and the J gene lost 3 bases, with 7 bases spanning the gap. CDR3 protein: CASSIGRYYNEQFF. DNA of the CDR3: TGTGCCAGTAGTATAGGGAGATACTACAATGAGCAGTTCTTC.

This clone was seen just once. This chain links TRBV4-2 with TRBJ2-3, with 10 bases matching TRBD2. Trimming cost V 0 bases and J 4 bases; bases outside gene matches: 1. The germline V gene has CDR1 LGHNA and CDR2 YNFKEQ. The CDR3 spans 15 residues. The CDR3 loop is CASSQEAGGADTQYF. As DNA, the CDR3 is TGTGCCAGCAGCCAAGAAGCGGGAGGGGCAGATACGCAGTATTTT.

J is TRBJ1-2 and V is TRBV7-9; TRBD1 matches 11 bases. From germline, CDR1 is SEHNR and CDR2 FQNEAQ (reference sequence). J lost 1 base, V lost 7 bases, and 5 bases had no gene match. The CDR3 is 15 residues long. CDR3 nucleotide sequence: TGTGCCAGCACTGGACAGGGGGCAAGTAACTATGGCTACACCTTC. Encoded protein: CASTGQGASNYGYTF.

This chain links TRBV11-3 with TRBJ2-7; D gene ambiguous. Trimming removed 2 bases from V and 7 bases from J, with 27 bases in between. The germline V gene has CDR1 SGHNT and CDR2 YENEEA. This CDR3 has 18 residues. CDR3 region: CASSLRMPGRLPTVEQYF. The CDR3, as DNA: TGTGCCAGCAGCTTACGGATGCCAGGCCGCCTACCGACGGTTGAGCAGTACTTC.

The gene calls are TRBV4-1 and TRBJ2-3; 11 nucleotides match TRBD2. CDR1 and CDR2 from the germline V gene are MGHRA and YSYEKL. Trimming took 5 bases from V and 2 from J; bases not matched to a gene: 6. This CDR3 has 16 amino acids. This CDR3 is CASSLPTSGVTDTQYF. CDR3 bases: TGCGCCAGCAGCTTGCCGACTAGCGGGGTCACAGATACGCAGTATTTT.

The chain employs TRBV9 and TRBJ2-2, with 8 bases aligning to TRBD2. Germline assignment: CDR1 SGDLS and CDR2 YYNGEE. V was pared by 4 bases and J by 0 bases, with 5 bases of the junction left unmatched. The CDR3 runs to 16 residues. In nucleotides, the CDR3 is TGTGCCAGCAGCCCGTCGACTAGCGCGAACACCGGGGAGCTGTTTTTT. Translating gives CASSPSTSANTGELFF.

The chain has TRBV30 and TRBJ1-5; 7 bases match TRBD1. Germline V CDR1 and CDR2: GTSNPN, SVGIG (reference sequence). V lost 1 base and J lost 7; bases outside the gene matches: 7. The CDR3 runs 14 residues. The CDR3 loop reads CAWSAGGSGQPQHF. For the CDR3, the DNA is TGTGCCTGGAGTGCAGGGGGTTCAGGGCAGCCCCAGCATTTT.

The chain uses TRBV4-2 and TRBJ2-1; 10 nucleotides match TRBD2. Trimming cost V 9 bases and J 7 bases; bases outside gene matches: 9. Germline V gene sequence: CDR1 LGHNA, CDR2 YNFKEQ. This CDR3 spans 14 amino acids. CDR3 region: CASGTGTSENEQFF. CDR3 nucleotide sequence: TGTGCCAGTGGAACCGGGACTAGCGAGAATGAGCAGTTCTTC.

The chain employs TRBV5-1 and TRBJ1-1, with 7 bases aligning to TRBD1. Per germline, CDR1 SGHRS and CDR2 YFSETQ. The junction had 7 bases not matched to a gene; V was cut back by 4 bases and J by 7 bases. The CDR3 spans 13 residues. In DNA form, the CDR3 reads TGCGCCAGCAGCGAGGGATGGACAGGTGAAGCTTTCTTT. It is translated as CASSEGWTGEAFF.

The chain joins TRBV19 to TRBJ1-5, with TRBD1 as a possible D gene (5 bases). This CDR3 is built from 14 residues. Trimming shortened V by 3 bases and J by 6 bases, and 12 bases separated the two germline ends. Germline V gene sequence: CDR1 LNHDA, CDR2 SQIVND (reference sequence). The CDR3 DNA reads TGTGCCAGTAGTATCGAAGGGAGGGGTCAGCCCCAGCATTTT. Its translation: CASSIEGRGQPQHF.

This clone appeared once. The V call is TRBV7-9, the J call TRBJ1-2; 8 nucleotides agree with TRBD1. V gave up 3 bases and J gave up 8 bases; unmatched junction bases: 2. The CDR3 is made up of 12 amino acids. Germline V gene sequence: CDR1 SEHNR, CDR2 FQNEAQ (reference sequence). CDR3 region: CASSFAGGGYTF. The DNA of the CDR3 is TGTGCCAGCAGCTTTGCAGGGGGCGGCTACACCTTC.

The genes are TRBV6-5 and TRBJ2-7; 10 bases agree with TRBD1. The J segment lost 4 bases and the V segment lost 4 bases, leaving 10 bases of the junction unmatched. CDR1 MNHEY and CDR2 SVGAGI come from the germline V gene. The CDR3 length is 16 residues. The CDR3 DNA reads TGTGCCAGCAGTTCCTCCCCCGGGACAGGGGTTTACGAGCAGTACTTC. It yields the protein CASSSSPGTGVYEQYF.